This passage covers 9 T cell receptor beta chains from one sample sequenced in a study of blood T cell repertoires in COVID-19. Only in-frame clones appear in the TCRdb table, and some are missing; sequencing was by immunoSEQ multiplex PCR. The table records 86,000 or so clones, roughly 86% of them present only once. The sequenced material came from peripheral blood. The origin of the receptors is a man between 45 and 60 years old with active or convalescent COVID-19.

The chain links TRBV28 to TRBJ1-4, with 8 bases identical to TRBD1. After removal of 6 bases from V and 8 bases from J, the junction contained 5 bases not matched to a gene. Germline CDR1 MDHEN, CDR2 SYDVKM. The length of the CDR3 is 13 residues. CDR3 in DNA: TGTGCCAGCAGGGGGACAGGAAAAGAAAAACTGTTTTTT. Translating gives CASRGTGKEKLFF.

CDR3 region: CASSLTSGSSYEQYF. The CDR3 DNA is TGCGCCAGCAGCTTAACTAGTGGTAGCTCCTACGAGCAGTACTTC. V gene TRBV5-1 combines with J gene TRBJ2-7; D is possibly TRBD2 (5 bases). The CDR3 loop spans 15 amino acids. Trimming pared 2 bases from V and 0 bases from J, leaving 12 bases between. Germline values: CDR1 SGHRS, CDR2 YFSETQ.

The chain recombines TRBV6-1 with TRBJ2-2, with D possibly being TRBD1 (6 bases). Germline CDR1 is MNHNS and CDR2 is SASEGT. The CDR3 runs to 14 residues. Trimming removed 2 bases at V and 6 bases at J, with 10 bases between. The CDR3 sequence: CASSEQGGSGELFF. CDR3 nucleotide sequence: TGTGCCAGCAGTGAACAAGGGGGTTCCGGGGAGCTGTTTTTT.

The V call is TRBV6-5, the J call TRBJ2-7; TRBD2 is a possible D gene (6 bases). Germline lookup yields CDR1 MNHEY and CDR2 SVGAGI. The CDR3 is 13 amino acids. V was cut by 0 bases and J by 5 bases, with 8 bases left in between. The CDR3 DNA follows: TGTGCCAGCAGTTACTCGGGAGGACACGAGCAGTACGTC. This gives the protein CASSYSGGHEQYV.

This clone was counted only a few times. The gene calls are TRBV27 and TRBJ2-1; 7 positions agree with TRBD2. This CDR3 region has 16 residues. Germline CDR1 and CDR2: MNHEY and SMNVEV (reference sequence). V trimming: 7 bases; J trimming: 6 bases; junction bases outside the gene matches: 15. The CDR3 DNA follows: TGTGCCAGCATTCGTCGGGCGGCTAGCGGTGTCAATGAGCAGTTCTTC. Its protein product is CASIRRAASGVNEQFF.

The chain is built from TRBV6-4 and TRBJ1-2, with TRBD1 identical over 8 bases. Per the germline V gene, CDR1 is MRHNA and CDR2 is SNTAGT. The J segment lost 7 bases and the V segment lost 2 bases, leaving 6 bases of the junction unmatched. This CDR3 region has 14 residues. For the CDR3, the DNA is TGTGCCAGCAGTGACGGACAGGGTACGGGTGGCTACACCTTC. It yields the protein CASSDGQGTGGYTF.

V and J are TRBV29-1 and TRBJ2-7, with D maybe TRBD1 (6 bases). Germline V lookup: CDR1 SQVTM, CDR2 ANQGSEA. The CDR3 spans 14 residues. V was pared by 7 bases and J by 2 bases, with 18 bases between. For the CDR3, the DNA is TGCAGCGCCAAGGTGGCAGGGGAGACCTACGAGCAGTACTTC. This encodes CSAKVAGETYEQYF.

The chain employs TRBV13 and TRBJ2-5; 8 positions match TRBD2. The germline gives CDR1 PRHDT, CDR2 FYEKMQ (reference sequence). The CDR3 consists of 16 residues. V lost 6 bases, J lost 3 bases, and 12 bases stayed unmatched. The CDR3 loop is CASSFRTGGAKETQYF. DNA of the CDR3: TGTGCCAGCAGTTTTCGCACCGGGGGGGCGAAAGAGACCCAGTACTTC.

The chain combines TRBV24-1 with TRBJ2-5, with D possibly matching TRBD1 (6 bases). Germline V gene data show CDR1 as KGHDR and CDR2 as SFDVKD. CDR3 size: 16 residues. V was cut by 1 base and J by 5 bases, with 16 bases left in between. This CDR3 reads CATSDLKQGVGETQYF. DNA of the CDR3: TGTGCCACCAGTGATTTAAAACAGGGTGTGGGGGAGACCCAGTACTTC.